This TCR beta chain stems from a study of blood T cell repertoires in COVID-19. The method was immunoSEQ multiplex PCR; TCRdb's version includes in-frame clones alone and lacks a portion of them. Of almost 250,000 clones listed, approximately 90% are singletons. V was trimmed by 5 bases and J by 4 bases, leaving 17 bases between them. The CDR3 extends over 16 amino acids. The germline V gene encodes CDR1 SGHTA and CDR2 FQGTGA. The origin of this receptor is a woman in her 30s who had recovered from COVID-19. The rearrangement links TRBV7-3 to TRBJ2-2, with D maybe TRBD1 (5 bases). Sequencing was performed on PBMCs or T cells enriched from blood (not recorded which). CDR3 sequence reads: CASSPDLGASTGELFF. The DNA of the CDR3 is TGTGCCAGCAGCCCTGATCTTGGGGCGAGCACCGGGGAGCTGTTTTTT.